The TCR beta chain described here comes from a study of blood T cells in healthy people across ages. To note about this clonotype: Its antigen remains unknown.

A second PCR, run for roughly 6 to 11 cycles, used a sample-barcoded 5' primer plus a J-beta primer mix. TCRdb reprocessed the 5' RACE reads with MiXCR, giving one entry per CDR3 protein. Here the sample spans 850,000 to 1,000,000 distinct CDR3 sequences, around 48% being singletons. There are 17 residues in the CDR3. Between the trimmed V and J ends, which lost 5 bases and 4 bases, there was a span of 18 bases. Germline V CDR1 and CDR2: SGHVS, FQNEAQ. Overall study findings and caveats: As naive T cell percentage varied, TCR beta diversity correlated strongly with it.

Drawing of peripheral blood yielded about 10 milliliters from each donor. The TCR comes from a man aged 30-40 years in good health. The V gene is TRBV7-8, the J gene TRBJ2-6, with a tentative D call TRBD1 (6 bases). Sequencing was done on a sample of blood. The CDR3 spells CASSRGTPSWGANVLTF. In DNA, the CDR3 is TGTGCCAGCAGCAGAGGGACACCGTCGTGGGGGGCCAACGTCCTGACTTTC.